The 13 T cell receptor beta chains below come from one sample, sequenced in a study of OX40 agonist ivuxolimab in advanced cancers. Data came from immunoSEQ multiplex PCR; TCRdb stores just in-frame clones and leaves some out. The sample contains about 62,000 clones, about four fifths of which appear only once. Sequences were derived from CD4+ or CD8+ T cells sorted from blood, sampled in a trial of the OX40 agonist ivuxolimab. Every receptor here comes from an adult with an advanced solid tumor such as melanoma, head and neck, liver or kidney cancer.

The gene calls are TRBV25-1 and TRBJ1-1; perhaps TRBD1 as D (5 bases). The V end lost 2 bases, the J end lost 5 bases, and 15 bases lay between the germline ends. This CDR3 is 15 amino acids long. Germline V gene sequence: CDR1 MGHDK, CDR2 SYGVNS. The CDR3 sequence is CASSEQGGGGTEAFF. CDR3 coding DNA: TGTGCCAGCAGTGAACAGGGTGGGGGTGGAACTGAAGCTTTCTTT.

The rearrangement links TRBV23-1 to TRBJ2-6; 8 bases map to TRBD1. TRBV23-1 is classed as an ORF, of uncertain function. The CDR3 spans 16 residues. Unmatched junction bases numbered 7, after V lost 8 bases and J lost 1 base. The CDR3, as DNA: TGCGCCAGCCCCCGGACAGGGCATTCTGGGGCCAACGTCCTGACTTTC. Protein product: CASPRTGHSGANVLTF.

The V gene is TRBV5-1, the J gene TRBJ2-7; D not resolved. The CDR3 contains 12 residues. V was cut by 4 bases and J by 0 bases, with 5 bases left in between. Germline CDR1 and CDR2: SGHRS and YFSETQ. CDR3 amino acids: CASSPSSYEQYF. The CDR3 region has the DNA TGCGCCAGCAGCCCTAGCTCCTACGAGCAGTACTTC.

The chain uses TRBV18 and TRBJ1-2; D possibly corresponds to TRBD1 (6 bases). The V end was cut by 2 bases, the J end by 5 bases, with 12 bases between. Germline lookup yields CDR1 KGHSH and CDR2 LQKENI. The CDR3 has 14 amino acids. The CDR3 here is CASSPSGQWYGYTF. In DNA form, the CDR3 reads TGTGCCAGCTCACCAAGTGGACAGTGGTATGGCTACACCTTC.

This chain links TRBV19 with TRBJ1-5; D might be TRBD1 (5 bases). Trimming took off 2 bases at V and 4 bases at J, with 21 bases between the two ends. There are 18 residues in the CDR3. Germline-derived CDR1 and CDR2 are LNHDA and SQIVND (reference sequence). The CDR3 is CASSINGAAFFRNQPQHF. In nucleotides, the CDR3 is TGTGCCAGTAGTATAAATGGGGCAGCCTTTTTTAGAAATCAGCCCCAGCATTTT.

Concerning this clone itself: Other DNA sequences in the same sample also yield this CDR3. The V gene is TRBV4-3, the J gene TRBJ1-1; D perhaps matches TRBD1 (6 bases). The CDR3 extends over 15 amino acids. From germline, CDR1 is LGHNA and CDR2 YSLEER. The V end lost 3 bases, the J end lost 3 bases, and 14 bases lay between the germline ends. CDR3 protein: CASSHQGSGDTEAFF. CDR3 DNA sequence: TGCGCCAGCAGCCACCAGGGGTCGGGTGACACTGAAGCTTTCTTT.

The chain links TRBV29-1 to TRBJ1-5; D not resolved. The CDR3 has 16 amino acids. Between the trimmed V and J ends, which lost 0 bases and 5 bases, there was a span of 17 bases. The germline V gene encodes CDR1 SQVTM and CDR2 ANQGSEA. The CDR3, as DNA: TGCAGCGTTGAAGATCCGGGTACAGTCTCGCATCAGCCCCAGCATTTT. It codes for CSVEDPGTVSHQPQHF.

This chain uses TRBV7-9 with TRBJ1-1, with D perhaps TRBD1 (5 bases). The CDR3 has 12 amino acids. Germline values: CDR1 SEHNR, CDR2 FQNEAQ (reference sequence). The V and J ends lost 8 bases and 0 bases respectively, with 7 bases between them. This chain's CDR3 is CASEGLNTEAFF. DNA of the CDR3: TGTGCCAGCGAGGGGTTGAACACTGAAGCTTTCTTT.

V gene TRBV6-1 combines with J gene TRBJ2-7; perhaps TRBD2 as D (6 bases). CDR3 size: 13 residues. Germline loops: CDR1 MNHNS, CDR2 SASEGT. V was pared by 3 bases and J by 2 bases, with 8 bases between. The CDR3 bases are TGTGCCAGCAGTGAGGGACTCGCCTACGAGCAGTACTTC. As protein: CASSEGLAYEQYF.

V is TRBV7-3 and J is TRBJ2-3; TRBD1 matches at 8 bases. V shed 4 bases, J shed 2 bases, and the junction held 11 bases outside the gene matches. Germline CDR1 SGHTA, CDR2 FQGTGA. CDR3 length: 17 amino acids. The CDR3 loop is CASSSYPQGATTDTQYF. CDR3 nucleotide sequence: TGTGCCAGCAGCTCCTACCCCCAGGGGGCAACCACAGATACGCAGTATTTT.

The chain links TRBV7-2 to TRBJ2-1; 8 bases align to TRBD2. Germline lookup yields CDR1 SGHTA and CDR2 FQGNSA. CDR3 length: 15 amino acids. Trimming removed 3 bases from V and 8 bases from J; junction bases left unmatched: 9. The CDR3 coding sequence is TGTGCCAGCAGCTTGATCAGGACTAGCCCAGATGAGCAGTTCTTC. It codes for CASSLIRTSPDEQFF.

The DNA of the CDR3 is TGTGCCAGCAGCCCAAGAGGTACGGGAGAGACCCAGTACTTC. This gives the protein CASSPRGTGETQYF. The chain couples TRBV7-9 to TRBJ2-5; D ambiguous. V was clipped by 5 bases and J by 4 bases, with 14 bases between them. The CDR3 has 14 residues. The germline CDR1 and CDR2 sequences are SEHNR and FQNEAQ (reference sequence).

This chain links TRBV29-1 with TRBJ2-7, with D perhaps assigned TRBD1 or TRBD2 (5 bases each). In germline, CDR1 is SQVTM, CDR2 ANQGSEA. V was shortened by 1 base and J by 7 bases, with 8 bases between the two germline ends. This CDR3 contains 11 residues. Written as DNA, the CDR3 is TGCAGCGTTGAAGGAGAGGGGGAGCAGTACTTC. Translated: CSVEGEGEQYF.